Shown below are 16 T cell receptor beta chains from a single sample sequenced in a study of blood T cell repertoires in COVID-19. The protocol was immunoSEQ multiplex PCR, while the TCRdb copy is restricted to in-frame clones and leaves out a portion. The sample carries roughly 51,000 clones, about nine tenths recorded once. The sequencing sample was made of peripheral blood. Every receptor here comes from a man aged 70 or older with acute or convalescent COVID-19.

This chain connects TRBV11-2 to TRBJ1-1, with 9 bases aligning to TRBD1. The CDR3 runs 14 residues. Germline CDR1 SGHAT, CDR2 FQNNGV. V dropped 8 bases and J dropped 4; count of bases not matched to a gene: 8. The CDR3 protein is CASGRSTGGTEAFF. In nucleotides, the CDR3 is TGTGCCAGCGGCCGATCGACAGGGGGCACTGAAGCTTTCTTT.

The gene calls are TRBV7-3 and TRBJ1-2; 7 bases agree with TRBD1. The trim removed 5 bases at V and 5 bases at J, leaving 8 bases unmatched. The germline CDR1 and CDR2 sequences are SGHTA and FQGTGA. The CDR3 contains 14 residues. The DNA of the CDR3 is TGTGCCAGCAGCCCCGGACAGGCCGGGTATGGCTACACCTTC. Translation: CASSPGQAGYGYTF.

This CDR3 is CASRKDSSNEQYF. Written as DNA, the CDR3 is TGTGCCAGTAGAAAGGACAGTTCCAACGAGCAGTACTTC. The J gene is TRBJ2-7, the V gene TRBV19; TRBD1 might be the D (6 bases). Germline V gives CDR1 LNHDA, CDR2 SQIVND (reference sequence). Trimming removed 6 bases from V and 5 bases from J, with 14 bases in between. This CDR3 region has 13 residues. The whole variable domain, remainder taken from reference TRBV19 and TRBJ2-7, is DGGITQSPKYLFRKEGQNVTLSCEQNLNHDAMYWYRQDPGQGLRLIYYSQIVNDFQKGDIAEGYSVSREKKESFPLTVTSAQKNPTAFYLCASRKDSSNEQYFGPGTRLTVT.

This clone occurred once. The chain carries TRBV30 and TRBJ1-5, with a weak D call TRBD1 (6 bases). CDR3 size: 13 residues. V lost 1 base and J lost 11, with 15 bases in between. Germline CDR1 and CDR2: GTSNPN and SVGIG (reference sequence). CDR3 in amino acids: CAWSETLQGTQHF. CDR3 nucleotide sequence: TGTGCCTGGAGTGAAACTCTACAGGGTACCCAGCATTTT.

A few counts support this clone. CDR3 bases: TGTGCCAGCAGCTTATCCTCCTCCCGTGGAAACACCATATATTTT. Encoded protein: CASSLSSSRGNTIYF. The chain employs TRBV7-2 and TRBJ1-3; D not certain. The CDR3 is 15 amino acids. Germline V gene sequence: CDR1 SGHTA, CDR2 FQGNSA. V was trimmed by 2 bases and J by 3 bases, leaving 11 bases between them.

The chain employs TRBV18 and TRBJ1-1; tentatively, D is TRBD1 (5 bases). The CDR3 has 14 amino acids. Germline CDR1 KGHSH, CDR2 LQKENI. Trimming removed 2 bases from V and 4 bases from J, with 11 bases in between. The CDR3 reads CASSPAGQSTEAFF. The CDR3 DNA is TGTGCCAGCTCACCAGCGGGGCAGAGCACTGAAGCTTTCTTT.

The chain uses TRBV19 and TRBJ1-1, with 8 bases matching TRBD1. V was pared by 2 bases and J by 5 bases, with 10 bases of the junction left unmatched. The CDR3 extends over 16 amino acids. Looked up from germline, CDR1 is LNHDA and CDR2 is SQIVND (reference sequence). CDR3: CASSIIQGALGTEAFF. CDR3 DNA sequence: TGTGCCAGTAGTATAATTCAGGGGGCGCTGGGGACTGAAGCTTTCTTT.

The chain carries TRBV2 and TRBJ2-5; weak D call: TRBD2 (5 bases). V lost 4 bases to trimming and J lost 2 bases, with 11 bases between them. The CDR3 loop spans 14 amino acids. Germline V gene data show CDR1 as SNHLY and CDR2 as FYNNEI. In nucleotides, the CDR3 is TGTGCCAGCAGTGTGGGTAGAGGGCAAGAGACCCAGTACTTC. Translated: CASSVGRGQETQYF.

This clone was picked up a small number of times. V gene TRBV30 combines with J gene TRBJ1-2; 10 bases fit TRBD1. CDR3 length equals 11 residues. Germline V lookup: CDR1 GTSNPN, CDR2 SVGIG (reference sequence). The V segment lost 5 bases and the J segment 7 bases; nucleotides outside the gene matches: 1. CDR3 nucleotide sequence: TGTGCCTGGTGGACAGGGGGTGGCTACACCTTC. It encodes CAWWTGGGYTF.

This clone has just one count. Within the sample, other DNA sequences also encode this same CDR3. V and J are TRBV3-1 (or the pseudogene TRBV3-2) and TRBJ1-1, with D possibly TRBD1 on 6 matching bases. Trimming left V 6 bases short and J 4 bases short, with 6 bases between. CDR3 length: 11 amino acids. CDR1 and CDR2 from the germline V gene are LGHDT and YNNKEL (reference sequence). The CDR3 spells CASRGGTEAFF. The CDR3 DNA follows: TGTGCCAGCAGAGGGGGCACTGAAGCTTTCTTT.

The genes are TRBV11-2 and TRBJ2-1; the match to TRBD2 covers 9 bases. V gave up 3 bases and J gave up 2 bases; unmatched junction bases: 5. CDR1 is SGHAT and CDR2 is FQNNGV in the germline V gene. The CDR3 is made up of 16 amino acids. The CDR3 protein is CASSFFLAGTYNEQFF. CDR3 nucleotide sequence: TGTGCCAGCAGCTTTTTCCTAGCGGGGACCTACAATGAGCAGTTCTTC.

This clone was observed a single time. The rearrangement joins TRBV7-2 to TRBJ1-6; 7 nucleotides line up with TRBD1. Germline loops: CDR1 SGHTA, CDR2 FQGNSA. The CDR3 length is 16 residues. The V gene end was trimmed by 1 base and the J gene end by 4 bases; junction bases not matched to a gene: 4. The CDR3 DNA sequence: TGTGCCAGCAGCTTAGGGAGGGACAGTTATAATTCACCCCTCCACTTT. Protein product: CASSLGRDSYNSPLHF.

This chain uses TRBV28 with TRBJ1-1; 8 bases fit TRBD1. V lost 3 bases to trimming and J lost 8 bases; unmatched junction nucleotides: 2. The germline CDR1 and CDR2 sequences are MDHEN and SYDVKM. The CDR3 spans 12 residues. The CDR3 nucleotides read TGTGCCAGCAGTTTCGACAGGGGAGAAGCTTTCTTT. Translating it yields CASSFDRGEAFF.

For the CDR3, the DNA is TGCGCCAGCAGCCGAGACAGGGGAAGTATTAGTTCACCCCTCCACTTT. Translated, it gives CASSRDRGSISSPLHF. The gene calls are TRBV4-3 and TRBJ1-6, with TRBD1 identical over 8 bases. Per the germline V gene, CDR1 is LGHNA and CDR2 is YSLEER. The trim removed 4 bases at V and 9 bases at J, leaving 11 bases unmatched. The CDR3 length is 16 residues.

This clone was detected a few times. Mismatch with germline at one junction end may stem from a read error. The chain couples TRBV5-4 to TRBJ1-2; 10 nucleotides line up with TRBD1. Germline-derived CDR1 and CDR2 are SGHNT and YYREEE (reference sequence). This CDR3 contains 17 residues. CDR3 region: CASNLAGWGQGFDGYTF. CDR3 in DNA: TGTGCCAGCAACTTGGCCGGGTGGGGACAGGGGTTTGATGGCTACACCTTC.

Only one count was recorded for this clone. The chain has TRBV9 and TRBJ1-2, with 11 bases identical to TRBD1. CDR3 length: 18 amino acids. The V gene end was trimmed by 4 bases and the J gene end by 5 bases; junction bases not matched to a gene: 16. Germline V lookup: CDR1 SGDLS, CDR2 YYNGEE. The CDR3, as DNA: TGTGCCAGCAGCACCGCCCCTGGGGGGACAGGGGGGAAGTATGGCTACACCTTC. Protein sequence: CASSTAPGGTGGKYGYTF.